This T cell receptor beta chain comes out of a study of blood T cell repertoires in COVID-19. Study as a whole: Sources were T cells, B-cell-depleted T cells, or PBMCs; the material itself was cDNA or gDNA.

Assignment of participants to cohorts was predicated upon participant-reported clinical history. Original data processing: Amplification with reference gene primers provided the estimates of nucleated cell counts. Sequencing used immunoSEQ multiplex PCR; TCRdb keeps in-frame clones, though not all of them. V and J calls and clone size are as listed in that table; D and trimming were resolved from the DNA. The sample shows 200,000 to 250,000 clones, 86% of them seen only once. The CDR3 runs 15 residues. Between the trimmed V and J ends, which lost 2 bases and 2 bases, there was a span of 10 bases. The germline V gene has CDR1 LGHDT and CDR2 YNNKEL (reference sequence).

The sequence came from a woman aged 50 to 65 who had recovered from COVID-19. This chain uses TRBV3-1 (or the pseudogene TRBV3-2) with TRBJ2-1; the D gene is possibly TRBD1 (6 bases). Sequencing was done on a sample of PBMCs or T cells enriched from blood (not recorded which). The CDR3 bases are TGTGCCAGCAGCCAATGGGACACCCCCTACAATGAGCAGTTCTTC. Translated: CASSQWDTPYNEQFF.